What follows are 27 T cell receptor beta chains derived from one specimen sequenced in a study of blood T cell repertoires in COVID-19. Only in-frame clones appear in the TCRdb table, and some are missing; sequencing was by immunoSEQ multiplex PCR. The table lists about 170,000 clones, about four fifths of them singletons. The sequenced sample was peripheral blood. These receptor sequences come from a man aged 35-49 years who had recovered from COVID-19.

The CDR3 nucleotides read TGTGCCAGCAGCCTAAGCGGGACGGGCAACACCGGGGAGCTGTTTTTT. It encodes CASSLSGTGNTGELFF. The chain joins TRBV3-1 (or the pseudogene TRBV3-2) to TRBJ2-2, with TRBD2 matching 7 bases. V lost 4 bases, J lost 2 bases, and 7 bases stayed unmatched. The CDR3 contains 16 residues. Per the germline V gene, CDR1 is LGHDT and CDR2 is YNNKEL (reference sequence).

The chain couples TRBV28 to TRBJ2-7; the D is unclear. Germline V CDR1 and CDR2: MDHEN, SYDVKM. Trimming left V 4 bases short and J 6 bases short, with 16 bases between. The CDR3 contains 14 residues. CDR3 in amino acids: CASSSPTVRAEQYF. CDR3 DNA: TGTGCCAGCAGTTCGCCCACCGTCCGCGCCGAGCAGTACTTC.

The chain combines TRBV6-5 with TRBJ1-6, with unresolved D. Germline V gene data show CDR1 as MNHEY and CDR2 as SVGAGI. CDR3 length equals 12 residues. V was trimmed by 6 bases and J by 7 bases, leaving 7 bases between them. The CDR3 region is CASRVSNSPLHF. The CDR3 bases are TGTGCCAGCAGGGTGAGCAATTCACCCCTCCACTTT.

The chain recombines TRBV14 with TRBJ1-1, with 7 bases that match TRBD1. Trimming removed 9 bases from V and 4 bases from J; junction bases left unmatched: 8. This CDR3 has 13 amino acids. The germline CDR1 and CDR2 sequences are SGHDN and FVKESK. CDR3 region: CARSRGKPTEAFF. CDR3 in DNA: TGTGCCAGAAGCAGGGGGAAACCCACTGAAGCTTTCTTT.

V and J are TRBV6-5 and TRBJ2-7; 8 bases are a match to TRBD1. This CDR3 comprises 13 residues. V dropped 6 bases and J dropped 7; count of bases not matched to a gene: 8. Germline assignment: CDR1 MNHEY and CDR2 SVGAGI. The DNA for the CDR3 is TGTGCCAGCAGAAGGGACAGGTCAGGGGAGCAGTACTTC. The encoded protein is CASRRDRSGEQYF.

CDR3 sequence (DNA): TGTGCCAGCAGTTTACGGAGACAGGGGACTGGCTACACCTTC. Its protein is CASSLRRQGTGYTF. The chain employs TRBV28 and TRBJ1-2; 8 nucleotides agree with TRBD1. CDR1 is MDHEN and CDR2 is SYDVKM in the germline V gene. The J segment lost 7 bases and the V segment lost 2 bases, leaving 6 bases of the junction unmatched. The CDR3 runs 14 residues.

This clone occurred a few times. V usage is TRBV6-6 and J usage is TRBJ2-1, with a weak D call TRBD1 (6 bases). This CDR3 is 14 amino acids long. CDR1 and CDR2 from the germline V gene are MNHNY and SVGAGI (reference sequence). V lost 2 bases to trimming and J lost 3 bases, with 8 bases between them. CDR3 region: CASSYGDNYNEQFF. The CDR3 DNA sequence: TGTGCCAGCAGTTACGGGGACAACTACAATGAGCAGTTCTTC.

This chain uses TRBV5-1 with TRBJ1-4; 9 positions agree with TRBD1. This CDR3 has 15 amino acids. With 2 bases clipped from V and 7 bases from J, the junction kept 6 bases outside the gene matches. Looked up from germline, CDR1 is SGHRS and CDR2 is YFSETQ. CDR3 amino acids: CASSLQGQGFEKLFF. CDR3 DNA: TGCGCCAGCAGCTTACAGGGACAGGGTTTTGAAAAACTGTTTTTT.

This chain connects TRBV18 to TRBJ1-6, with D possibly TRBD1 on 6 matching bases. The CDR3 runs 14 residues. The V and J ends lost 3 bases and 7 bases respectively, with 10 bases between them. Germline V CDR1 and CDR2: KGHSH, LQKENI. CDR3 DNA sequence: TGTGCCAGCTCACCCGGACAGACAAATTCACCCCTCCACTTT. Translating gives CASSPGQTNSPLHF.

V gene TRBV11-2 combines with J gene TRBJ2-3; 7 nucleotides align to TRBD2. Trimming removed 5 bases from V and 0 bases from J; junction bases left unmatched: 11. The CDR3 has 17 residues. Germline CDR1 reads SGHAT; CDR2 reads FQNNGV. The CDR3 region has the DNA TGTGCCAGCAGCACCCGAGGCGGGGGTATTAGCACAGATACGCAGTATTTT. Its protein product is CASSTRGGGISTDTQYF.

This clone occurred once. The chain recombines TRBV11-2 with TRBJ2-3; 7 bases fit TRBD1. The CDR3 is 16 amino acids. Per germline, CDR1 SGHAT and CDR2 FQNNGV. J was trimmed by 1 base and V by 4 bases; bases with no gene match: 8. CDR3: CASSSMTGRGTDTQYF. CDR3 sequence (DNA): TGTGCCAGCAGCTCAATGACAGGGAGAGGCACAGATACGCAGTATTTT. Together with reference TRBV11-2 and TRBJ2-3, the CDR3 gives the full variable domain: EAGVAQSPRYKIIEKRQSVAFWCNPISGHATLYWYQQILGQGPKLLIQFQNNGVVDDSQLPKDRFSAERLKGVDSTLKIQPAKLEDSAVYLCASSSMTGRGTDTQYFGPGTRLTVL.

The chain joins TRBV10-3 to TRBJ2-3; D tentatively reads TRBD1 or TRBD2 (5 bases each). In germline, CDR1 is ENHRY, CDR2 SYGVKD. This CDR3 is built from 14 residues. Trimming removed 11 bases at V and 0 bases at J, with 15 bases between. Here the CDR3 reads CAVGGAGSTDTQYF. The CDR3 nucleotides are TGTGCCGTCGGTGGGGCGGGCAGCACAGATACGCAGTATTTT.

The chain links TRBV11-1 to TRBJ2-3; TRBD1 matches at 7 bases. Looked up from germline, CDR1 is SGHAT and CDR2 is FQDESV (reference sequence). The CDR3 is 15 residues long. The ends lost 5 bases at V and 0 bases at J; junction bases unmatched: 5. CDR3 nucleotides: TGTGCCAGCAGCCGGACAGGAATTAGCACAGATACGCAGTATTTT. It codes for CASSRTGISTDTQYF.

The CDR3 DNA sequence: TGTGCCAGCAGTTCAGACACAAAAGAGACCCAGTACTTC. Amino acid sequence: CASSSDTKETQYF. The chain combines TRBV28 with TRBJ2-5; D ambiguous. This CDR3 has 13 amino acids. Germline CDR1 reads MDHEN; CDR2 reads SYDVKM. V gave up 4 bases and J gave up 3 bases, with 9 bases separating them.

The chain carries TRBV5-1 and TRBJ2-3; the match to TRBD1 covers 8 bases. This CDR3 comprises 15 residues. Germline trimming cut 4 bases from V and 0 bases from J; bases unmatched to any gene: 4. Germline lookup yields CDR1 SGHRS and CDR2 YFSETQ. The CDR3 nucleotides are TGCGCCAGCAGCATACGGGACAGGAGCACAGATACGCAGTATTTT. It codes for CASSIRDRSTDTQYF.

The CDR3 sequence: CASSSYAGQGARGYTF. CDR3 DNA sequence: TGTGCCAGCAGCTCCTACGCGGGACAGGGGGCGCGGGGCTACACCTTC. This sequence joins TRBV5-5 and TRBJ1-2; 12 positions agree with TRBD1. The germline CDR1 and CDR2 sequences are SGHKS and YYEKEE (reference sequence). J lost 8 bases, V lost 3 bases, and 11 bases had no gene match. The CDR3 is 16 residues long.

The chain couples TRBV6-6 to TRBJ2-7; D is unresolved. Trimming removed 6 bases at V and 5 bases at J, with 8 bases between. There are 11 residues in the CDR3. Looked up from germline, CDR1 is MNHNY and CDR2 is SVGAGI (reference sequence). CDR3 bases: TGTGCCAGCAGAAGGCAGGACGAGCAGTACTTC. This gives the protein CASRRQDEQYF.

The CDR3 protein is CASSQVRGQVYEQYF. For the CDR3, the DNA is TGTGCCAGCAGCCAAGTCCGGGGACAGGTCTACGAGCAGTACTTC. The chain links TRBV3-1 (or the pseudogene TRBV3-2) to TRBJ2-7, with 8 bases matching TRBD1. The CDR3 consists of 15 residues. Germline lookup yields CDR1 LGHDT and CDR2 YNNKEL (reference sequence). V dropped 1 base and J dropped 3; count of bases not matched to a gene: 5.

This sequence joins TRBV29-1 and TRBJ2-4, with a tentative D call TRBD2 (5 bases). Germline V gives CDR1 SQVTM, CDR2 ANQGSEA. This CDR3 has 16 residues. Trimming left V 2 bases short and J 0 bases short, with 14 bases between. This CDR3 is CSVESGTSLAKNIQYF. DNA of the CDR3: TGCAGCGTTGAATCGGGAACGAGTTTAGCCAAAAACATTCAGTACTTC.

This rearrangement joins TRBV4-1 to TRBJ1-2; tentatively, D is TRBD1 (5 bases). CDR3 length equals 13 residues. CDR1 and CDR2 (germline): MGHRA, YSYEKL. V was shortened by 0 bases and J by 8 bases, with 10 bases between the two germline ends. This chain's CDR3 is CASSQDPGYGYTF. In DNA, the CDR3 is TGCGCCAGCAGCCAAGATCCAGGGTACGGCTACACCTTC.

This CDR3 is CASSEDGGGGYTF. CDR3 sequence (DNA): TGTGCCAGCAGCGAAGACGGTGGAGGGGGCTACACCTTC. This sequence joins TRBV9 and TRBJ1-2, with unresolved D. With 3 bases removed from V and 8 bases from J, the gap between germline ends came to 14 bases. CDR1 is SGDLS and CDR2 is YYNGEE in the germline V gene. The CDR3 has 13 residues.

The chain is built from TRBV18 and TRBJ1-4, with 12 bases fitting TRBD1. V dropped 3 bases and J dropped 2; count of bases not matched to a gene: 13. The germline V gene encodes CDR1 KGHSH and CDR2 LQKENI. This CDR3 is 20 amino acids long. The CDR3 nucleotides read TGTGCCAGCTCACCTCTACGAGGGACAGGGGGCGAAGGTACTAATGAAAAACTGTTTTTT. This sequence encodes CASSPLRGTGGEGTNEKLFF.

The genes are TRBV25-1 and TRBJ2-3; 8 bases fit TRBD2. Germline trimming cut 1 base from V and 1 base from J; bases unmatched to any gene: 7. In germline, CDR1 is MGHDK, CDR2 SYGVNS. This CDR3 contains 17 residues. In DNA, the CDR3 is TGTGCCAGCAGTGAATCCCCCGGGGGGGGTGGCACAGATACGCAGTATTTT. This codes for CASSESPGGGGTDTQYF.

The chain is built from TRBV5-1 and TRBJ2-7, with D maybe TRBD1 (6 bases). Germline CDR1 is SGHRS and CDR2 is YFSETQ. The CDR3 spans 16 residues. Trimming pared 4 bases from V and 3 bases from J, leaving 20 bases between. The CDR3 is CASSRDSGTTIYEQYF. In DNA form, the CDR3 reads TGCGCCAGCAGCCGCGACTCCGGGACAACGATCTACGAGCAGTACTTC. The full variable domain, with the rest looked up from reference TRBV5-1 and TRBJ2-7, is KAGVTQTPRYLIKTRGQQVTLSCSPISGHRSVSWYQQTPGQGLQFLFEYFSETQRNKGNFPGRFSGRQFSNSRSEMNVSTLELGDSALYLCASSRDSGTTIYEQYFGPGTRLTVT.

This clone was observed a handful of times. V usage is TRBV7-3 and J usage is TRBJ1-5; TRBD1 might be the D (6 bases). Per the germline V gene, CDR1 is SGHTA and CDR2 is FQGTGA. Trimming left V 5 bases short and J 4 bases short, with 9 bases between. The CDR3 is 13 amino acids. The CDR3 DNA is TGTGCCAGCAGCCGGACAGTTAATCAGCCCCAGCATTTT. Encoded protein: CASSRTVNQPQHF. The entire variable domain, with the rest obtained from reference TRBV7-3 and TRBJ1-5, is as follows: GAGVSQTPSNKVTEKGKYVELRCDPISGHTALYWYRQSLGQGPEFLIYFQGTGAADDSGLPNDRFFAVRPEGSVSTLKIQRTERGDSAVYLCASSRTVNQPQHFGDGTRLSIL.

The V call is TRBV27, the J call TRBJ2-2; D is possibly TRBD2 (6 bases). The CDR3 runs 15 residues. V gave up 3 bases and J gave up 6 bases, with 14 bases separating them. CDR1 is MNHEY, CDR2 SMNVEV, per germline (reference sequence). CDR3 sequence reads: CASSLGGEVAGELFF. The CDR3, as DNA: TGTGCCAGCAGTTTGGGGGGAGAGGTAGCCGGGGAGCTGTTTTTT.

Here the CDR3 reads CASSLRSTLLMNTEAFF. Here the CDR3 DNA reads TGTGCCAGCAGCTTACGGTCAACCCTCCTCATGAACACTGAAGCTTTCTTT. This chain joins TRBV11-3 and TRBJ1-1; D uncertain. The CDR3 is made up of 17 amino acids. The V and J ends lost 2 bases and 0 bases respectively, with 16 bases between them. Germline-derived CDR1 and CDR2 are SGHNT and YENEEA.